This entry concerns a single T cell receptor (beta chain). Its antigen is not known. The sample originates from a study of blood T cells in healthy people across ages. Across the whole study: Template switching captured about one barcoded beta molecule per two T cells.

Study outcomes and limitations: Comparison with aged donors showed that long-lived donors had more naive CD4+ cells and higher diversity.

Primed by a sample-barcoded 5' primer and a J-beta primer mix, a second PCR proceeded for 7 to 11 cycles. MiXCR, applied by TCRdb to the 5' RACE reads, yields one record per CDR3 protein. The sample shows 650,000 to 900,000 distinct CDR3 sequences, 62% of them seen only once. Trimming left V 0 bases short and J 6 bases short, with 6 bases between. From germline, CDR1 is LGHNA and CDR2 YNFKEQ. CDR3 size: 13 residues. The material sequenced was blood. This clonotype originated in a man aged 25-40 years in good health. This chain uses TRBV4-2 with TRBJ2-1; D is undetermined. The CDR3 loop is CASSQDGFNEQFF. CDR3 coding DNA: TGTGCCAGCAGCCAAGATGGGTTCAATGAGCAGTTCTTC.